This record covers a single TCR beta chain. Its antigen is still unknown. MiXCR was run by TCRdb on the reads, yielding one entry per CDR3 protein. This table holds hundreds of thousands of distinct CDR3 sequences, about 11% found once. This specimen comes from a study of T cell repertoires in cytomegalovirus infection. Whole-study context: Indications of both CMV infection and matching HLA type were provided by public TCR beta signatures.

Notes on the study in general: Dominating the ex vivo response were HLA-C-restricted CMV-specific TCR beta clonotypes.

Germline-derived CDR1 and CDR2 are LGHDT and YNNKEL (reference sequence). This CDR3 comprises 16 residues. The junction had 7 bases not matched to a gene; V was cut back by 4 bases and J by 0 bases. Material: PBMCs. The receptor was derived from a human donor in good health (CMV status not recorded). Some clones in this sample may be carry-over from other donors' samples. The chain couples TRBV3-1 to TRBJ2-3, with 7 bases that match TRBD2. The CDR3 loop is CASSPTSAASTDTQYF. DNA of the CDR3: TGTGCCAGCAGCCCAACTAGCGCTGCCAGCACAGATACGCAGTATTTT.